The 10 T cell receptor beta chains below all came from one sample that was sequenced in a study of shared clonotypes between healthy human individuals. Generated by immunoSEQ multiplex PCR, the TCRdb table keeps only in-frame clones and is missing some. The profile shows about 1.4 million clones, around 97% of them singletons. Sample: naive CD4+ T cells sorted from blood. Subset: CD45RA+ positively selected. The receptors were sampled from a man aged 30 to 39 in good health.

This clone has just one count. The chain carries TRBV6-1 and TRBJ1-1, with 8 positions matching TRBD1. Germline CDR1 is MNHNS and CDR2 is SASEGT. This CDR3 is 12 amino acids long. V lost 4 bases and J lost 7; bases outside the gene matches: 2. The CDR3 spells CASSVGTGEAFF. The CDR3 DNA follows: TGTGCCAGCAGTGTAGGGACAGGTGAAGCTTTCTTT.

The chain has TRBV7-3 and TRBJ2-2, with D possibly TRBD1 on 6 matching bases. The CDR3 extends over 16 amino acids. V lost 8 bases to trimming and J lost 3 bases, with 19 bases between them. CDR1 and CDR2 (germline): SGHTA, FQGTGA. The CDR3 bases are TGTGCCAGCTCCCGGGGTGGGGGCCCCGACACCGGGGAGCTGTTTTTT. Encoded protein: CASSRGGGPDTGELFF.

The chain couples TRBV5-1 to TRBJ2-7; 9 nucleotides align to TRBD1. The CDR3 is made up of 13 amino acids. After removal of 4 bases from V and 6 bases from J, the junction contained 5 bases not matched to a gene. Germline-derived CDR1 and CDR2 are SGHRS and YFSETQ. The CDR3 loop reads CASSRDRAGEQYF. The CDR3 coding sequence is TGCGCCAGCAGCCGGGACAGGGCGGGCGAGCAGTACTTC.

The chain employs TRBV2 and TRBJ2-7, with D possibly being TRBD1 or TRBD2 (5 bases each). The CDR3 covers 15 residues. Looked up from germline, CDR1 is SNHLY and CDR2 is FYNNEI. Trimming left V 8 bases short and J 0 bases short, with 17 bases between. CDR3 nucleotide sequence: TGTGCCAGCCGGGACCGTTCGAGGAGCTCCTACGAGCAGTACTTC. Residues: CASRDRSRSSYEQYF.

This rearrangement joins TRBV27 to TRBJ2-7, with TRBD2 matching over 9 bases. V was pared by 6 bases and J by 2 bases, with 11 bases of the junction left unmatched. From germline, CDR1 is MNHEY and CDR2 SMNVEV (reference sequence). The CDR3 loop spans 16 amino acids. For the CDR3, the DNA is TGTGCCAGCAGATCGGTGAGCGTAGCGGGAGCCTACGAGCAGTACTTC. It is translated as CASRSVSVAGAYEQYF.

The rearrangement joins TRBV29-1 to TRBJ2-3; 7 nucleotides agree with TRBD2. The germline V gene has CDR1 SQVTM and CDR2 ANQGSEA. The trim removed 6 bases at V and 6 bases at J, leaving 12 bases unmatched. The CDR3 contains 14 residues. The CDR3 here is CSVEPLAVRDTQYF. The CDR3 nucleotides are TGCAGCGTCGAACCCCTAGCGGTTAGGGATACGCAGTATTTT.

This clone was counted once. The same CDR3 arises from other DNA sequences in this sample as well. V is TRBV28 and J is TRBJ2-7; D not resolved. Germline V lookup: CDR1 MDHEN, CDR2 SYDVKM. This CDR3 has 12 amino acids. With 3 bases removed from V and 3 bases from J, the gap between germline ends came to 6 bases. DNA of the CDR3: TGTGCCAGCAGTTTGAATGGCTACGAGCAGTACTTC. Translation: CASSLNGYEQYF.

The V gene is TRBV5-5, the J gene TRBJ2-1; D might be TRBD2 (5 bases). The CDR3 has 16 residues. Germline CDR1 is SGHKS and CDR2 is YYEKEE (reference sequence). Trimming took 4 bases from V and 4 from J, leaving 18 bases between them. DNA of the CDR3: TGTGCCAGCAGCCTAAGCTTGGGAGTGGGGTACAATGAGCAGTTCTTC. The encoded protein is CASSLSLGVGYNEQFF.

The CDR3 nucleotides read TGTGCCATCAGCCCGGGACTAGCGGGATCTGGCACAGATACGCAGTATTTT. This codes for CAISPGLAGSGTDTQYF. This sequence joins TRBV10-3 and TRBJ2-3; 13 nucleotides match TRBD2. CDR3 length: 17 amino acids. V gave up 6 bases and J gave up 1 base; unmatched junction bases: 7. The V gene's germline CDR1 is ENHRY and CDR2 SYGVKD.

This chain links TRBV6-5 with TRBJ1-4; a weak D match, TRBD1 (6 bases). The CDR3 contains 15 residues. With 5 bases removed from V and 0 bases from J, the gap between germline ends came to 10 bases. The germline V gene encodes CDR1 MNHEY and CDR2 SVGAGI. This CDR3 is CASSPSGATNEKLFF. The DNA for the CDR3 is TGTGCCAGCAGTCCGTCAGGGGCAACTAATGAAAAACTGTTTTTT.